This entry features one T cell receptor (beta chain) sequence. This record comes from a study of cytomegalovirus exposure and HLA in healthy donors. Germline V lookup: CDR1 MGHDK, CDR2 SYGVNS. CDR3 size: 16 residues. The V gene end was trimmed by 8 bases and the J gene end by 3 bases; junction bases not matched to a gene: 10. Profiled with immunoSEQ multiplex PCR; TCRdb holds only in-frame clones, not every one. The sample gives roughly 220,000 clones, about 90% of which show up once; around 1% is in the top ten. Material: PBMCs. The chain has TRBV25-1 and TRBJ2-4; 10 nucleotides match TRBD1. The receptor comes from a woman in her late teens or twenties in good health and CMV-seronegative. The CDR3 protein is CASGPGQGTVKNIQYF. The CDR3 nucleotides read TGTGCCAGCGGACCGGGACAGGGGACGGTCAAAAACATTCAGTACTTC. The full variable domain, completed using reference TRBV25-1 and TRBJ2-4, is EADIYQTPRYLVIGTGKKITLECSQTMGHDKMYWYQQDPGMELHLIHYSYGVNSTEKGDLSSESTVSRIRTEHFPLTLESARPSHTSQYLCASGPGQGTVKNIQYFGAGTRLSVL.